The 15 T cell receptor beta chains below all came from one sample that was sequenced in a study of response to subunit inactivated influenza vaccine. One entry per CDR3 protein, called by TCRdb with MiXCR from the RT-PCR reads. In the table there are 560,000 or so distinct CDR3 sequences, 7.6% of which are singletons. The sample was PBMCs from blood, taken around 25 months after vaccination. The receptors derive from a man between 50 and 75 years old who received an inactivated influenza vaccine.

This clonotype was counted at least ten times. The CDR3 DNA reads TGTGCCAGCAGTTTAAGGGGCCAGGGTCAGCCCCAGCATTTT. This sequence encodes CASSLRGQGQPQHF. The chain couples TRBV12-3 or TRBV12-4 to TRBJ1-5; possible D gene TRBD1, 5 bases. Trimming took off 2 bases at V and 6 bases at J, with 11 bases between the two ends. This CDR3 has 14 residues.

Only a few counts were recorded for this clonotype. The chain employs TRBV6-5 and TRBJ2-5; D gene uncertain. CDR1 and CDR2 from the germline V gene are MNHEY and SVGAGI. Trimming left V 3 bases short and J 7 bases short, with 9 bases between. The CDR3 sequence is 12 residues long. CDR3 protein: CASSYPSGTQYF. The CDR3 nucleotides read TGTGCCAGCAGTTATCCATCAGGGACCCAGTACTTC.

This chain uses TRBV6-1 with TRBJ2-5, with 14 bases aligning to TRBD2. This CDR3 is built from 16 residues. V dropped 5 bases and J dropped 7; count of bases not matched to a gene: 9. Germline CDR1 and CDR2: MNHNS and SASEGT. CDR3 loop: CASSRLAGGGSRTQYF. Written as DNA, the CDR3 is TGTGCCAGCAGTCGACTAGCGGGAGGGGGTTCGAGGACCCAGTACTTC.

This clonotype turned up a few times. The genes are TRBV10-2 and TRBJ2-2; no clear D gene. Trimming removed 4 bases from V and 1 base from J, with 10 bases in between. CDR3 length equals 15 residues. Germline-derived CDR1 and CDR2 are WSHSY and SAAADI. This chain's CDR3 is CASSVVGLNTGELFF. CDR3 DNA: TGCGCCAGCAGTGTGGTAGGGCTGAACACCGGGGAGCTGTTTTTT.

The chain joins TRBV27 to TRBJ2-3; D remains unclear. Between the trimmed V and J ends, which lost 6 bases and 2 bases, there was a span of 15 bases. The germline CDR1 and CDR2 sequences are MNHEY and SMNVEV (reference sequence). The CDR3 extends over 15 amino acids. CDR3 sequence: CASRTVGDFTDTQYF. DNA of the CDR3: TGTGCCAGCAGGACGGTGGGTGATTTCACAGATACGCAGTATTTT.

Concerning this clonotype itself: A single base separates this from a much larger clone, so it may be a read error. Since no conserved phenylalanine or tryptophan closes the CDR3, a read error is the likely cause. The chain carries TRBV20-1 and TRBJ2-5; TRBD1 matches 8 bases. The CDR3 is 16 amino acids. The junction had 13 bases not matched to a gene; V was cut back by 6 bases and J by 1 base. Germline V CDR1 and CDR2: DFQATT, SNEGSKA (reference sequence). CDR3 bases: TGCAGTGCGCCCCAACCTCTGACAGGGGTCCAAGAGACCCAGTACTCC. Encoded protein: CSAPQPLTGVQETQYS.

The CDR3 is CSPAGGERLHEQYF. The CDR3 DNA follows: TGCAGTCCTGCAGGGGGCGAAAGGTTGCACGAGCAGTACTTC. This sequence joins TRBV20-1 and TRBJ2-7; 8 bases match TRBD1. J gave up 5 bases and V 8 bases, and 14 bases lay outside the gene matches. Germline V lookup: CDR1 DFQATT, CDR2 SNEGSKA (reference sequence). CDR3 size: 14 residues.

This clonotype was counted between two and nine times. The V gene is TRBV29-1, the J gene TRBJ1-1; D unclear. CDR3 length equals 10 residues. Per germline, CDR1 SQVTM and CDR2 ANQGSEA. The ends were cut back, 5 bases at V and 8 bases at J, with 9 bases in the middle. The CDR3 protein is CSVHLPEAFF. The CDR3 region has the DNA TGCAGCGTTCATCTCCCCGAAGCTTTCTTT.

This chain joins TRBV11-2 and TRBJ2-2, with D possibly matching TRBD2 (7 bases). The V end lost 0 bases, the J end lost 1 base, and 18 bases lay between the germline ends. From germline, CDR1 is SGHAT and CDR2 FQNNGV. The CDR3 extends over 19 amino acids. The CDR3 DNA is TGTGCCAGCAGCTTAGACGGGCTCGCGGGGGCGGTGAACACCGGGGAGCTGTTTTTT. Its protein product is CASSLDGLAGAVNTGELFF.

This clonotype has just a few counts. The rearrangement uses TRBV7-9 and TRBJ1-1; a weak D match, TRBD1 (5 bases). Trimming removed 5 bases at V and 3 bases at J, with 13 bases between. The length of the CDR3 is 14 residues. Germline values: CDR1 SEHNR, CDR2 FQNEAQ (reference sequence). The chain's CDR3 is CASSAGGDYTEAFF. CDR3 DNA sequence: TGTGCCAGCAGCGCGGGGGGTGACTACACTGAAGCTTTCTTT. The full variable domain, rest sourced from reference TRBV7-9 and TRBJ1-1, is DTGVSQNPRHKITKRGQNVTFRCDPISEHNRLYWYRQTLGQGPEFLTYFQNEAQLEKSRLLSDRFSAERPKGSFSTLEIQRTEQGDSAMYLCASSAGGDYTEAFFGQGTRLTVV.

V and J are TRBV6-1 and TRBJ1-1, with TRBD1 identical over 9 bases. In germline, CDR1 is MNHNS, CDR2 SASEGT. The CDR3 is 15 residues long. Losses at the gene ends were 6 bases for V and 0 bases for J; bases not matched to a gene: 5. Written as DNA, the CDR3 is TGTGCCAGCAGGTGGACAGGGGATTTGAACACTGAAGCTTTCTTT. It codes for CASRWTGDLNTEAFF.

Here the CDR3 reads CASSYGARMRETQYF. In nucleotides, the CDR3 is TGTGCCAGCTCCTACGGGGCGCGGATGAGAGAGACCCAGTACTTC. The V gene is TRBV7-9, the J gene TRBJ2-5; either TRBD1 or TRBD2 may fit D (5 bases each). The CDR3 has 15 amino acids. Germline assignment: CDR1 SEHNR and CDR2 FQNEAQ (reference sequence). Trimming pared 8 bases from V and 4 bases from J, leaving 20 bases between.

This clonotype was observed at least ten times. CDR3 DNA: TGTGCCAGCAAACTCGGGACACTTGGCAACGAGCAGTACTTC. Residues: CASKLGTLGNEQYF. V usage is TRBV6-2 or TRBV6-3 and J usage is TRBJ2-7; possibly TRBD1 for D (6 bases). Germline assignment: CDR1 MNHEY and CDR2 SVGEGT. The CDR3 covers 14 residues. The V end was cut by 7 bases, the J end by 5 bases, with 18 bases between.

This chain uses TRBV20-1 with TRBJ1-5; no firm D call. The ends were cut back, 1 base at V and 1 base at J, with 8 bases in the middle. Per the germline V gene, CDR1 is DFQATT and CDR2 is SNEGSKA (reference sequence). CDR3 length: 14 residues. CDR3 nucleotides: TGCAGTGCTAGAGGGCCGGAGAGCAATCAGCCCCAGCATTTT. Translated: CSARGPESNQPQHF.

This clonotype appeared many times. This chain joins TRBV5-1 and TRBJ2-7, with unresolved D. Germline V gene sequence: CDR1 SGHRS, CDR2 YFSETQ. V was clipped by 0 bases and J by 5 bases, with 12 bases between them. The CDR3 consists of 14 residues. The CDR3 region has the DNA TGCGCCAGCAGCTTGGCTAACGAAGGGAACGAGCAGTACTTC. It is translated as CASSLANEGNEQYF.